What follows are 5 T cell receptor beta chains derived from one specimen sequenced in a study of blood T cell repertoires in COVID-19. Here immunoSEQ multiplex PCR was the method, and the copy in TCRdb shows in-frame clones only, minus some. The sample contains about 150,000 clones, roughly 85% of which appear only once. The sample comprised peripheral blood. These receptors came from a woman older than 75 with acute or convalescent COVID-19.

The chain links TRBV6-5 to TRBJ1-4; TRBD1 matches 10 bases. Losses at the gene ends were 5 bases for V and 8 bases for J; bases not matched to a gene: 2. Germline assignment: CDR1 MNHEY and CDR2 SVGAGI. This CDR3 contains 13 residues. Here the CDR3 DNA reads TGTGCCAGCAGTAGGGACAGGGGAGAAAAACTGTTTTTT. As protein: CASSRDRGEKLFF.

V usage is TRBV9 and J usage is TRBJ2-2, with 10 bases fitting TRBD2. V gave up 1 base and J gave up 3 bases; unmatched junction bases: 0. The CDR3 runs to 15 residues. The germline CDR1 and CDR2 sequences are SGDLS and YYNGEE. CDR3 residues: CASSVLAGDTGELFF. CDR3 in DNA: TGTGCCAGCAGCGTACTAGCGGGGGACACCGGGGAGCTGTTTTTT. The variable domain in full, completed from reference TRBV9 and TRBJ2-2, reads DSGVTQTPKHLITATGQRVTLRCSPRSGDLSVYWYQQSLDQGLQFLIQYYNGEERAKGNILERFSAQQFPDLHSELNLSSLELGDSALYFCASSVLAGDTGELFFGEGSRLTVL.

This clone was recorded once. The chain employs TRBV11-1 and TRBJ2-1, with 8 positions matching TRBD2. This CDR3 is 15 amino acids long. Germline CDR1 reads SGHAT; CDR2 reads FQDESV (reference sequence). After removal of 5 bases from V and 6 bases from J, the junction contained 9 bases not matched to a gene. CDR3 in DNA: TGTGCCAGCAGCCGAGCGGGACTAGTGAGCAATGAGCAGTTCTTC. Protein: CASSRAGLVSNEQFF.

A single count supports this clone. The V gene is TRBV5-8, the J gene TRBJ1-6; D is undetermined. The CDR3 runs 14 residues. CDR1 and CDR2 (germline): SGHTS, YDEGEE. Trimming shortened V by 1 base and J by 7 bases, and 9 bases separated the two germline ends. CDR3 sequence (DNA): TGTGCCAGCAGCTTGCACAGTTCGAATTCACCCCTCCACTTT. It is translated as CASSLHSSNSPLHF.

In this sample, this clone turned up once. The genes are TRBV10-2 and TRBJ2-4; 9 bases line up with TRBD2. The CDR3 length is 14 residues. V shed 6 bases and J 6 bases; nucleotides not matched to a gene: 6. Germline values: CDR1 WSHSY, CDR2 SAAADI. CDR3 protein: CASRDSGGVNIQYF. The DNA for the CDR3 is TGCGCCAGCAGGGATAGCGGGGGTGTAAACATTCAGTACTTC.